These T cell receptor delta chains were read from a single sample in a study of gamma-delta chains in newborns, infants, children. TCRdb re-analyzed the reads via CATT. This table holds 10,000 or so delta-chain clones, about 3.5% found once. Specimen: blood. Receptor source: a child who was a newborn, infant or young child, either healthy, febrile or measles-vaccinated (not recorded which). Each CDR3 is given with its conserved first and last residue. Fields, in order: V gene, CDR3 length, J gene, CDR3 protein.

TRDV1	20	TRDJ1	CALGEHPCHLYWGHTDKLIF
TRDV2	20	TRDJ3	CACDTVLGDTRSWDTRQMFF
TRDV1	25	TRDJ3	CALVRLGFPKGLGDVSSWDTRQMFF
TRDV2	18	TRDJ2	CACDTVGDTRDETAQLFF
TRDV1	26	TRDJ1	CALGERNRGCSTRGYCGHSYTDKLIF
TRDV1	20	TRDJ1	CALGELSRGGYAVGTDKLIF
TRDV1	12	TRDJ1	CALGVYTDKLIF
TRDV2	20	TRDJ3	CACDSLTTRGYAWDTRQIFF
TRAV29/DV5	15	TRDJ1	CAASVDWGTTDKLIF
TRDV1	18	TRDJ2	CALGTLRRGYARTAQLFF
TRDV1	16	TRDJ1	CALGELGDLYTDKLIF
TRDV2	21	TRDJ3	CACDTAVGDSNSSWDTRQMFF
TRDV1	23	TRDJ1	CALGEYSVRHVLYNHLYTDKLIF
TRDV1	17	TRDJ1	CALGKPTAFASTDKLIF
TRDV1	16	TRDJ1	CALGELQGGYTDKLIF
TRDV2	14	TRDJ1	CACDSLEDTDKLIF
TRDV1	24	TRDJ1	CALGEQVVSYRTYWGMLYTDKLIF
TRDV2	16	TRDJ1	CACQPLLGDYTDKLIF
TRDV2	17	TRDJ1	CACAIPLPAWYTDKLIF
TRDV2	16	TRDJ1	CACDIVGDKVPDKLIF
TRDV3	18	TRDJ3	CAFRTSYPGGWDTRQMFF
TRDV2	17	TRDJ1	CACDTVSRLSNTDKLIF
TRDV2	17	TRDJ1	CACDGILGDTRTDKLIF
TRAV29/DV5	15	TRDJ1	CAASLGTDPPDKLIF
TRDV1	22	TRDJ1	CALGGGSRRSCLGDTGTDKLIF
TRAV29/DV5	21	TRDJ2	CAASAPRRAATGGYDSAQLFF
TRDV1	20	TRDJ1	CALGGNLFQSYWGITDKLIF